This T cell receptor beta chain derives from a study of CD8+CD57+ T cells in acquired aplastic anemia. This CDR3 comprises 15 residues. The germline gives CDR1 ENHRY, CDR2 SYGVKD. V lost 6 bases and J lost 5; bases outside the gene matches: 5. Genomic DNA acted as the template from which TCR beta VDJ combination and CDR3 sequence profiling were carried out. TCRdb redid the calling of the reads with MiXCR, one entry per CDR3 protein. Of more than 70,000 distinct CDR3 sequences in the sample, about 70% are singletons; the top ten hold around 80%. Patients chosen for sequencing had shown CD8+CD57+ cell expansion by flow cytometry.

The TCR sequence derives from a human donor with aplastic anemia. The J gene is TRBJ2-5, the V gene TRBV10-3, with TRBD2 matching over 14 bases. Sequencing used sorted CD4+, CD8+, or CD8+CD57+ T cells (not recorded which) from PBMCs. The CDR3 reads CAISRGLAGVETQYF. CDR3 in DNA: TGTGCCATCAGCCGGGGACTAGCGGGAGTGGAGACCCAGTACTTC.